The 19 T cell receptor beta chains given below trace back to one sample, sequenced in a study of blood T cells in healthy people across ages. With a J-beta primer mix and a sample-barcoded 5' primer, a second PCR ran roughly 6 to 11 cycles. One entry per CDR3 protein, called by TCRdb with MiXCR from the 5' RACE reads. Among roughly 700,000 distinct CDR3 sequences listed, around 48% were seen once. The specimen sequenced was blood. All receptors derive from a woman aged 55-69 years in good health.

This clonotype showed up just once. The chain carries TRBV5-1 and TRBJ1-4; D gene ambiguous. Deletions cut 5 bases from V and 0 bases from J, with 11 bases between. The CDR3 sequence is 15 residues long. CDR1 and CDR2 (germline): SGHRS, YFSETQ. CDR3 coding DNA: TGCGCCAGCAGTCCAGGTGCAACAACTAATGAAAAACTGTTTTTT. Its translation is CASSPGATTNEKLFF. The full variable domain, in which reference TRBV5-1 and TRBJ1-4 provide the parts outside the CDR3, is KAGVTQTPRYLIKTRGQQVTLSCSPISGHRSVSWYQQTPGQGLQFLFEYFSETQRNKGNFPGRFSGRQFSNSRSEMNVSTLELGDSALYLCASSPGATTNEKLFFGSGTQLSVL.

The chain combines TRBV2 with TRBJ2-5, with TRBD1 matching over 8 bases. CDR1 is SNHLY, CDR2 FYNNEI, per germline. The CDR3 is 13 residues long. The V segment lost 7 bases and the J segment 5 bases; nucleotides outside the gene matches: 6. This CDR3 is CASTTGQGETQYF. DNA for the CDR3: TGTGCCAGCACGACAGGACAGGGCGAGACCCAGTACTTC.

The chain recombines TRBV12-3 or TRBV12-4 with TRBJ1-2; tentatively, D is TRBD1 (6 bases). This CDR3 contains 14 residues. V dropped 6 bases and J dropped 4 bases, with 15 bases sitting between them. Written as DNA, the CDR3 is TGTGCCAGCAGCCTAGGGGCAGGGGCCTATGGCTACACCTTC. It translates to CASSLGAGAYGYTF.

J is TRBJ2-2 and V is TRBV12-3 or TRBV12-4; D is unresolved. Trimming pared 8 bases from V and 6 bases from J, leaving 10 bases between. The CDR3 covers 12 residues. For the CDR3, the DNA is TGTGCCAGCTGTCTCGGCCCCGGGGAGCTGTTTTTT. Translating it yields CASCLGPGELFF.

This clonotype was detected only a few times. This chain joins TRBV27 and TRBJ2-1; 7 nucleotides align to TRBD2. Germline V gene data show CDR1 as MNHEY and CDR2 as SMNVEV (reference sequence). This CDR3 region has 15 residues. V trimming: 3 bases; J trimming: 6 bases; junction bases outside the gene matches: 8. The CDR3 coding sequence is TGTGCCAGCAGTTTGGATACGGGAGGTGGCAATGAGCAGTTCTTC. This encodes CASSLDTGGGNEQFF.

J is TRBJ2-2 and V is TRBV20-1, with D perhaps assigned TRBD1 or TRBD2 (5 bases each). The CDR3 runs 14 residues. Trimming removed 4 bases at V and 2 bases at J, with 11 bases between. Germline V gives CDR1 DFQATT, CDR2 SNEGSKA (reference sequence). The CDR3 loop is CSANPRGNTGELFF. DNA for the CDR3: TGCAGTGCTAATCCCCGGGGCAACACCGGGGAGCTGTTTTTT.

The V call is TRBV25-1, the J call TRBJ2-6, with 10 positions matching TRBD1. Losses at the gene ends were 6 bases for V and 1 base for J; bases not matched to a gene: 6. This CDR3 spans 17 amino acids. CDR1 is MGHDK and CDR2 is SYGVNS in the germline V gene. As DNA, the CDR3 is TGTGCCAGCAGCTCGACAGGGGGCTCTTCTGGGGCCAACGTCCTGACTTTC. Protein sequence: CASSSTGGSSGANVLTF.

The V call is TRBV4-1, the J call TRBJ2-2; 10 positions agree with TRBD2. V shed 0 bases and J 8 bases; nucleotides not matched to a gene: 6. The CDR3 contains 16 residues. The germline gives CDR1 MGHRA, CDR2 YSYEKL. The CDR3 DNA is TGCGCCAGCAGCCAAGATCTAGCGGGAGAGTCTGGGGAGCTGTTTTTT. This codes for CASSQDLAGESGELFF.

The rearrangement uses TRBV7-2 and TRBJ2-5, with 11 bases aligning to TRBD2. This CDR3 has 17 amino acids. CDR1 and CDR2 (germline): SGHTA, FQGNSA. J gave up 0 bases and V 7 bases, and 10 bases lay outside the gene matches. The CDR3 DNA sequence: TGTGCCAGCATTCCGGGGACTAGCGGCCCGTACCAAGAGACCCAGTACTTC. Its protein product is CASIPGTSGPYQETQYF.

The chain links TRBV10-3 to TRBJ1-3; D is uncertain. Trimming shortened V by 8 bases and J by 3 bases, and 20 bases separated the two germline ends. CDR1 and CDR2 (germline): ENHRY, SYGVKD. The CDR3 covers 16 residues. CDR3 sequence (DNA): TGTGCCATCGAAGGTGTCAGGCCCCTTTTTGGAAACACCATATATTTT. This gives the protein CAIEGVRPLFGNTIYF.

This chain uses TRBV6-6 with TRBJ1-1; no clear D. Germline CDR1 reads MNHNY; CDR2 reads SVGAGI (reference sequence). The CDR3 extends over 13 amino acids. The ends were cut back, 2 bases at V and 0 bases at J, with 4 bases in the middle. The DNA for the CDR3 is TGTGCCAGCAGTTACGAAGTGAACACTGAAGCTTTCTTT. It yields the protein CASSYEVNTEAFF.

A note on this clonotype: A much larger clone sits a single nucleotide away, making a read error possible. The chain couples TRBV20-1 to TRBJ1-2; D call uncertain. The CDR3 consists of 13 residues. Germline V gene data show CDR1 as DFQATT and CDR2 as SNEGSKA (reference sequence). CDR3 bases: TGCAGTGCCCCCTCGGGCCTCGGGTATGACTACACCTTC. This translates into CSAPSGLGYDYTF.

The chain joins TRBV12-3 or TRBV12-4 to TRBJ2-3, with TRBD2 matching 8 bases. The trim removed 7 bases at V and 11 bases at J, leaving 14 bases unmatched. This CDR3 is built from 14 residues. The CDR3 loop is CASTASGSGLVQYF. As DNA, the CDR3 is TGTGCCAGCACCGCAAGCGGGAGCGGTTTAGTGCAGTATTTT.

This chain connects TRBV29-1 to TRBJ1-6; D remains unclear. Germline CDR1 and CDR2: SQVTM and ANQGSEA. This CDR3 spans 13 amino acids. V lost 4 bases, J lost 7 bases, and 11 bases lay in between. As DNA, the CDR3 is TGCAGCGTTGCGCAGGCCTTAAATTCACCCCTCCACTTT. Translation gives CSVAQALNSPLHF. The whole variable domain, remainder taken from reference TRBV29-1 and TRBJ1-6, is SAVISQKPSRDICQRGTSLTIQCQVDSQVTMMFWYRQQPGQSLTLIATANQGSEATYESGFVIDKFPISRPNLTFSTLTVSNMSPEDSSIYLCSVAQALNSPLHFGNGTRLTVT.

The chain recombines TRBV28 with TRBJ2-1; D possibly uses TRBD1 or TRBD2 (5 bases each). The CDR3 covers 17 residues. CDR1 is MDHEN and CDR2 is SYDVKM in the germline V gene. V lost 7 bases, J lost 3 bases, and 22 bases lay in between. This chain's CDR3 is CASNPGRKGPLYNEQFF. The CDR3 region has the DNA TGTGCCAGCAACCCAGGGAGAAAGGGCCCCCTCTACAATGAGCAGTTCTTC.

This clonotype has a single count. The rearrangement joins TRBV2 to TRBJ2-7; no reliable D call. This CDR3 has 12 residues. The germline gives CDR1 SNHLY, CDR2 FYNNEI. Deletions cut 0 bases from V and 2 bases from J, with 2 bases between. Here the CDR3 reads CASSEATYEQYF. In DNA, the CDR3 is TGTGCCAGCAGTGAAGCCACCTACGAGCAGTACTTC.

This clonotype has only a few counts. The rearrangement links TRBV2 to TRBJ1-2; D not certain. V was shortened by 1 base and J by 8 bases, with 17 bases between the two germline ends. CDR1 SNHLY and CDR2 FYNNEI come from the germline V gene. The CDR3 totals 15 residues. The CDR3 here is CASSEEGFPGGGYTF. The CDR3 DNA sequence: TGTGCCAGCAGTGAAGAAGGGTTTCCGGGCGGCGGCTACACCTTC.

This clonotype was picked up a small number of times. J is TRBJ2-5 and V is TRBV20-1; D gene ambiguous. Germline-derived CDR1 and CDR2 are DFQATT and SNEGSKA (reference sequence). The CDR3 runs 13 residues. The V gene lost 3 bases and the J gene lost 2 bases, with 10 bases spanning the gap. The CDR3 DNA is TGCAGTGCTAGGGCCCCACCGCAAGAGACCCAGTACTTC. This encodes CSARAPPQETQYF.

The chain joins TRBV27 to TRBJ2-1, with 8 bases matching TRBD2. CDR1 MNHEY and CDR2 SMNVEV come from the germline V gene (reference sequence). This CDR3 is 14 amino acids long. With V trimmed by 6 bases and J by 8 bases, 9 bases remained unmatched. The CDR3 DNA follows: TGTGCCAGCAGACGCGTAGCGGGAAACGATGAGCAGTTCTTC. Translating it yields CASRRVAGNDEQFF.